The clone carrying this T cell receptor (beta chain) was observed a few times. What it recognizes is unknown. CDR1 SGHRS and CDR2 YFSETQ come from the germline V gene. Trimming at V came to 4 bases and at J to 3 bases, leaving 10 bases not matched to a gene. The CDR3 extends over 16 amino acids. The treatment was: 10-day PBMC culture with coronavirus spike peptide pools or control peptides (ViraFEST assay). Unexposed donor CD4+ T cells predated the COVID-19 pandemic, collected 2011-2018. The ViraFEST method relied on peptide pools to expand antigen-specific T cells, followed by TCR sequencing. This sample is part of a study of vaccination and CD4 T cells after COVID-19. Study findings and constraints: SARS-CoV-2-reactive clonotypes rose nonsignificantly, with the median going from approximately 21 to 40. Spike mono-reactivity was shown by 304 of 307 vaccine-specific clones in convalescent patients.

The Oncomine TCR Beta short-read assay was applied to DNA of cultured CD4+ T cells. From CD4+ T cells that had been cultured, genomic DNA was extracted. One entry per CDR3 protein results from TCRdb running MiXCR on the PCR reads. The table has approximately 700 distinct CDR3 sequences, approximately 11% seen once. Specimen: CD4+ T cells from blood, cultured in vitro. The clonotype was recovered from a human donor in good health. The chain carries TRBV5-1 and TRBJ2-3; TRBD2 agrees at 8 bases. Here the CDR3 reads CASSQARAGGTDTQYF. CDR3 nucleotides: TGCGCCAGCAGCCAAGCACGCGCGGGAGGTACAGATACGCAGTATTTT.